The 28 T cell receptor beta chains below all came from one sample that was sequenced in a study of cytomegalovirus exposure and HLA in healthy donors. PCR used 60 Vbeta primers and 13 Jbeta primers. Repertoires were generated with immunoSEQ multiplex PCR, while TCRdb's copy carries only in-frame clones and drops some. The sample data list about 130,000 clones. Source material: PBMCs. Every receptor here comes from a woman aged 40 to 50 in good health and CMV-seropositive.

V gene TRBV13 combines with J gene TRBJ2-7; 9 nucleotides agree with TRBD1. Per germline, CDR1 PRHDT and CDR2 FYEKMQ (reference sequence). The junction had 10 bases not matched to a gene; V was cut back by 3 bases and J by 7 bases. The CDR3 is 15 residues long. The CDR3: CASSLTGGSLGEQYF. The CDR3 nucleotides read TGTGCCAGCAGCTTGACAGGGGGAAGTCTGGGAGAGCAGTACTTC.

This CDR3 reads CASSGVGGTGELFF. The CDR3 DNA sequence: TGTGCCAGCTCCGGGGTTGGAGGCACCGGGGAGCTGTTTTTT. This chain uses TRBV7-6 with TRBJ2-2; possibly TRBD2 for D (5 bases). Per germline, CDR1 SGHVS and CDR2 FNYEAQ. This CDR3 region has 14 residues. Trimming stripped 8 bases from V and 4 bases from J, with 14 bases between.

V is TRBV19 and J is TRBJ1-5; maybe TRBD1 (5 bases). The germline gives CDR1 LNHDA, CDR2 SQIVND (reference sequence). The CDR3 sequence is 12 residues long. V dropped 6 bases and J dropped 5 bases, with 8 bases sitting between them. The CDR3 region is CASSATDQPQHF. CDR3 DNA sequence: TGTGCCAGTAGCGCGACAGATCAGCCCCAGCATTTT.

The chain is built from TRBV12-2 and TRBJ1-4; the D call of TRBD1 is as the table states it, not checked on the DNA. TRBV12-2 is tagged as a pseudogene. There are 18 residues in the CDR3. CDR3 sequence reads: CASRLDWVQGARWEKLFF. The CDR3 DNA reads TGTGCAAGTCGCTTAGATTGGGTGCAGGGGGCTCGATGGGAAAAACTGTTTTTT.

In DNA form, the CDR3 reads TGTGCCTGGAGTGAAATTGAGGCTTTCTTT. Its translation: CAWSEIEAFF. The V and J genes are TRBV30 and TRBJ1-1; D is unclear. Germline loops: CDR1 GTSNPN, CDR2 SVGIG (reference sequence). V lost 1 base, J lost 11 bases, and 8 bases lay in between. The CDR3 is made up of 10 amino acids.

The chain has TRBV5-6 and TRBJ2-6; 7 bases are a match to TRBD1. Germline V gene sequence: CDR1 SGHDT, CDR2 YYEEEE. CDR3 length: 17 amino acids. The V and J ends lost 0 bases and 5 bases, in that order; junction bases with no gene match: 8. In nucleotides, the CDR3 is TGTGCCAGCAGCTTGGTACGAGGGGGCGGGTGGGCCAACGTCCTGACTTTC. It yields the protein CASSLVRGGGWANVLTF.

This chain uses TRBV7-8 with TRBJ2-5; D not certain. The V gene lost 4 bases and the J gene lost 3 bases, with 6 bases spanning the gap. This CDR3 is built from 12 residues. The germline CDR1 and CDR2 sequences are SGHVS and FQNEAQ. The CDR3: CASSWAKETQYF. In DNA form, the CDR3 reads TGTGCCAGCAGCTGGGCGAAAGAGACCCAGTACTTC.

The chain links TRBV5-5 to TRBJ1-4, with D possibly TRBD1 on 6 matching bases. Germline values: CDR1 SGHKS, CDR2 YYEKEE (reference sequence). Trimming removed 7 bases at V and 6 bases at J, with 16 bases between. The CDR3 extends over 14 amino acids. In DNA, the CDR3 is TGTGCCAGCTCCCCGCAGACAGGAGATGAAAAACTGTTTTTT. Translation: CASSPQTGDEKLFF.

The V call is TRBV11-3, the J call TRBJ2-7, with D tentatively TRBD2 (5 bases). The germline gives CDR1 SGHNT, CDR2 YENEEA. With 1 base removed from V and 1 base from J, the gap between germline ends came to 8 bases. The CDR3 loop spans 14 amino acids. CDR3 coding DNA: TGTGCCAGCAGCTTAGGCCGGGGATCCTACGAGCAGTACTTC. The encoded protein is CASSLGRGSYEQYF.

The chain links TRBV28 to TRBJ1-2; D may be TRBD1 (6 bases). Germline V CDR1 and CDR2: MDHEN, SYDVKM. The CDR3 is 13 residues long. The chain's CDR3 is CASFSGGRRGYTF. The DNA of the CDR3 is TGTGCGAGCTTTAGCGGGGGGCGCCGAGGCTACACCTTC.

The J gene is TRBJ2-3, the V gene TRBV28; possible D gene TRBD1, 6 bases. Germline assignment: CDR1 MDHEN and CDR2 SYDVKM. Trimming pared 3 bases from V and 3 bases from J, leaving 13 bases between. The CDR3 extends over 15 amino acids. The CDR3 loop is CASSFETGVTDTQYF. The CDR3 DNA sequence: TGTGCCAGCAGTTTTGAGACAGGAGTGACAGATACGCAGTATTTT.

This sequence joins TRBV7-9 and TRBJ1-3, with no clear D. The germline gives CDR1 SEHNR, CDR2 FQNEAQ (reference sequence). With 2 bases removed from V and 4 bases from J, the gap between germline ends came to 6 bases. The CDR3 consists of 13 residues. The CDR3 nucleotides are TGTGCCAGCAGCTTACGCAGGGGAAACACCATATATTTT. Its translation: CASSLRRGNTIYF.

The V call is TRBV7-9, the J call TRBJ2-7; a weak D match, TRBD2 (5 bases). Per germline, CDR1 SEHNR and CDR2 FQNEAQ (reference sequence). Trimming shortened V by 2 bases and J by 1 base, and 18 bases separated the two germline ends. The CDR3 is 17 amino acids. The CDR3 DNA reads TGTGCCAGCAGCTTAAATGGTTGGGCGGGTATATCCTACGAGCAGTACTTC. Translation: CASSLNGWAGISYEQYF.

The chain combines TRBV30 with TRBJ2-7; possible D gene TRBD2, 5 bases. V dropped 4 bases and J dropped 0 bases, with 7 bases sitting between them. The CDR3 loop spans 12 amino acids. The germline V gene has CDR1 GTSNPN and CDR2 SVGIG (reference sequence). The CDR3 protein is CAWTRGSYEQYF. The CDR3, as DNA: TGTGCCTGGACTCGGGGCTCCTACGAGCAGTACTTC.

The V and J genes are TRBV30 and TRBJ1-2; D is uncertain. Germline V lookup: CDR1 GTSNPN, CDR2 SVGIG (reference sequence). V shed 0 bases and J shed 5 bases, with 13 bases lying between them. This CDR3 is built from 14 residues. The CDR3 sequence: CAWSVGSGAYGYTF. CDR3 sequence (DNA): TGTGCCTGGAGTGTAGGTAGCGGAGCTTATGGCTACACCTTC.

V usage is TRBV4-3 and J usage is TRBJ2-5; D perhaps matches TRBD2 (5 bases). Looked up from germline, CDR1 is LGHNA and CDR2 is YSLEER. V lost 0 bases, J lost 9 bases, and 14 bases lay in between. The CDR3 covers 14 residues. CDR3 coding DNA: TGCGCCAGCAGCCAAGAGGGTCGCGTCGGGGCCCAGTACTTC. It yields the protein CASSQEGRVGAQYF.

The chain uses TRBV5-5 and TRBJ1-5; no clear D gene. V was trimmed by 4 bases and J by 2 bases, leaving 10 bases between them. The CDR3 contains 14 residues. The germline V gene encodes CDR1 SGHKS and CDR2 YYEKEE (reference sequence). The CDR3 nucleotides are TGTGCCAGCAGCCCCGTTTATGGCAATCAGCCCCAGCATTTT. Translation: CASSPVYGNQPQHF.

The chain uses TRBV28 and TRBJ2-1, with 7 nucleotides matching TRBD1. CDR1 and CDR2 (germline): MDHEN, SYDVKM. V trimming: 3 bases; J trimming: 5 bases; junction bases outside the gene matches: 7. The CDR3 consists of 15 residues. CDR3 nucleotide sequence: TGTGCCAGCAGTTTCGTAGACAGGGCTAACAATGAGCAGTTCTTC. It is translated as CASSFVDRANNEQFF.

The CDR3 DNA sequence: TGTGCCAGCAGTTACCAGCGGGAGTTCAATGAGCAGTTCTTC. It encodes CASSYQREFNEQFF. This chain connects TRBV6-5 to TRBJ2-1, with 8 positions matching TRBD2. Germline CDR1 reads MNHEY; CDR2 reads SVGAGI. V gave up 2 bases and J gave up 6 bases; unmatched junction bases: 3. The CDR3 consists of 14 residues.

The CDR3 DNA sequence: TGTGCCAGCAGCTCCCGACTGTTGAACACTGAAGCTTTCTTT. Translating it yields CASSSRLLNTEAFF. This chain connects TRBV9 to TRBJ1-1, with no clear D. Germline lookup yields CDR1 SGDLS and CDR2 YYNGEE. The CDR3 runs to 14 residues. V was shortened by 4 bases and J by 0 bases, with 10 bases between the two germline ends.

CDR3 region: CASKGRGADTQYF. The CDR3 DNA follows: TGTGCCAGTAAAGGGAGAGGTGCCGATACGCAGTATTTT. This chain connects TRBV19 to TRBJ2-3; D possibly corresponds to TRBD2 (5 bases). CDR1 and CDR2 (germline): LNHDA, SQIVND (reference sequence). The CDR3 totals 13 residues. Trimming removed 7 bases from V and 6 bases from J, with 14 bases in between.

This sequence joins TRBV19 and TRBJ2-2; TRBD2 matches 10 bases. Germline V gene sequence: CDR1 LNHDA, CDR2 SQIVND (reference sequence). Unmatched junction bases numbered 7, after V lost 4 bases and J lost 5 bases. There are 16 residues in the CDR3. The CDR3 bases are TGTGCCAGTAGTACCCCTAGCGGGAGAGGGACCGGGGAGCTGTTTTTT. It is translated as CASSTPSGRGTGELFF.

The J gene is TRBJ1-5, the V gene TRBV27; a weak D match, TRBD1 (6 bases). The CDR3 covers 14 residues. Per the germline V gene, CDR1 is MNHEY and CDR2 is SMNVEV (reference sequence). The ends were cut back, 5 bases at V and 1 base at J, with 9 bases in the middle. The CDR3 DNA reads as TGTGCCAGCAGTACACAGGGAAGCAATCAGCCCCAGCATTTT. Protein product: CASSTQGSNQPQHF.

V gene TRBV13 combines with J gene TRBJ2-1, with 10 bases matching TRBD2. The V gene's germline CDR1 is PRHDT and CDR2 FYEKMQ (reference sequence). The CDR3 consists of 15 residues. J lost 4 bases, V lost 5 bases, and 5 bases had no gene match. CDR3 residues: CASSPGTSAYNEQFF. DNA of the CDR3: TGTGCCAGCAGCCCCGGGACTAGCGCGTACAATGAGCAGTTCTTC.

The J gene is TRBJ1-4, the V gene TRBV9; a weak D match, TRBD1 (5 bases). Germline V gives CDR1 SGDLS, CDR2 YYNGEE. This CDR3 is built from 15 residues. The germline V and J ends were trimmed by 3 bases and 2 bases, with 11 bases remaining between them. The CDR3 DNA reads TGTGCCAGCAGCGCCCGGGGGACTACTAATGAAAAACTGTTTTTT. As protein: CASSARGTTNEKLFF.

CDR3 DNA: TGCAGCGTTGAAAGCGGGATCTCCTACAATGAGCAGTTCTTC. Its protein product is CSVESGISYNEQFF. V gene TRBV29-1 combines with J gene TRBJ2-1; 7 bases map to TRBD2. Germline loops: CDR1 SQVTM, CDR2 ANQGSEA. This CDR3 spans 14 amino acids. Unmatched junction bases numbered 1, after V lost 2 bases and J lost 0 bases.

The chain employs TRBV5-4 and TRBJ2-6; 7 bases agree with TRBD2. The CDR3 length is 17 residues. The V gene's germline CDR1 is SGHNT and CDR2 YYREEE (reference sequence). The J segment lost 3 bases and the V segment lost 7 bases, leaving 13 bases of the junction unmatched. The CDR3: CASSPTGGKRGANVLTF. CDR3 nucleotide sequence: TGTGCCAGCTCCCCCACGGGGGGTAAGCGTGGGGCCAACGTCCTGACTTTC.

The rearrangement links TRBV28 to TRBJ1-3; 9 positions agree with TRBD1. Per the germline V gene, CDR1 is MDHEN and CDR2 is SYDVKM. Unmatched junction bases numbered 5, after V lost 2 bases and J lost 0 bases. The CDR3 runs to 17 residues. The CDR3: CASSLIQGATSGNTIYF. The CDR3 DNA sequence: TGTGCCAGCAGTTTAATACAGGGGGCGACCTCTGGAAACACCATATATTTT.